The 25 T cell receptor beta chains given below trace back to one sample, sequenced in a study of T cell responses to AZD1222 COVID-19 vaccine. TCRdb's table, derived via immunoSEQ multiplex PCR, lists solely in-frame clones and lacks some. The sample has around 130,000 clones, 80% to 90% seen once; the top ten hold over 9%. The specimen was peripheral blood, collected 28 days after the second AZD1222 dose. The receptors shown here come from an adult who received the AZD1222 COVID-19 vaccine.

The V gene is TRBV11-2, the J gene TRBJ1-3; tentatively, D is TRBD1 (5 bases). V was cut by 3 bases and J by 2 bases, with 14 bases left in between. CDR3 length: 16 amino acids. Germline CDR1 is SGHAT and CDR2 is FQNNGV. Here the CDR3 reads CASSFLAGTTGNTIYF. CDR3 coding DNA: TGTGCCAGCAGCTTCTTGGCAGGGACCACTGGAAACACCATATATTTT.

CDR3 sequence (DNA): TGTGCCAGCAGCGCCATCAGAGGGGAGCTGTTTTTT. It translates to CASSAIRGELFF. The chain joins TRBV9 to TRBJ2-2; D remains unclear. The CDR3 sequence is 12 residues long. V gave up 3 bases and J gave up 8 bases, with 8 bases separating them. CDR1 is SGDLS, CDR2 YYNGEE, per germline.

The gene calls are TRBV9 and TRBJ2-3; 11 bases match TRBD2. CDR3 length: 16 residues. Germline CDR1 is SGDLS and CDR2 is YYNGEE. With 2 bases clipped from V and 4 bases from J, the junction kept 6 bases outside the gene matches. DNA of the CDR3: TGTGCCAGCAGCGTTACGGGGACTAGCGGTGCAGATACGCAGTATTTT. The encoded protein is CASSVTGTSGADTQYF.

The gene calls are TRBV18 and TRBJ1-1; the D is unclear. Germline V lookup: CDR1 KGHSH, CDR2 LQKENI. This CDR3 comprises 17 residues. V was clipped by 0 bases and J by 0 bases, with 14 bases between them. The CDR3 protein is CASSPPRLGTLNTEAFF. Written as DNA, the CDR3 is TGTGCCAGCTCACCACCGAGATTGGGCACCCTGAACACTGAAGCTTTCTTT.

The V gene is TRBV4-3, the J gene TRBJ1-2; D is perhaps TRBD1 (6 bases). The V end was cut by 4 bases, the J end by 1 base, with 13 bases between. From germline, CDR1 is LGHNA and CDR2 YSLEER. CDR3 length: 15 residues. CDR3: CASSPEGDHNYGYTF. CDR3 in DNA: TGCGCCAGCAGCCCCGAGGGGGACCATAACTATGGCTACACCTTC.

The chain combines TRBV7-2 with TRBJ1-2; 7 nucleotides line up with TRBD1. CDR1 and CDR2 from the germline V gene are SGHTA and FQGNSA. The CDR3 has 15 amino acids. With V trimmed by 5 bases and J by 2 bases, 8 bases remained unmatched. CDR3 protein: CASSQSLTGNYGYTF. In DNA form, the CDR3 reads TGTGCCAGCAGCCAGAGCCTGACAGGGAACTATGGCTACACCTTC.

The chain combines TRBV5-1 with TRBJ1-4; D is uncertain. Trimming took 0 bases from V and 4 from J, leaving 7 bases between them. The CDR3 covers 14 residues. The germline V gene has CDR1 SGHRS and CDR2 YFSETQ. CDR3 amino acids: CASSLGTHNEKLFF. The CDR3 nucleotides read TGCGCCAGCAGCTTGGGGACCCATAATGAAAAACTGTTTTTT. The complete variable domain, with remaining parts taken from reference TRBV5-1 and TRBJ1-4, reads KAGVTQTPRYLIKTRGQQVTLSCSPISGHRSVSWYQQTPGQGLQFLFEYFSETQRNKGNFPGRFSGRQFSNSRSEMNVSTLELGDSALYLCASSLGTHNEKLFFGSGTQLSVL.

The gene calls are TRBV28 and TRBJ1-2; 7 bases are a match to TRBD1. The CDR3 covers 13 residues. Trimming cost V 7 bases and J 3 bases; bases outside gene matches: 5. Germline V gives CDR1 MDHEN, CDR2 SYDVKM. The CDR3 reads CASTQGGYYGYTF. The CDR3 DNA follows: TGTGCCAGCACCCAAGGGGGCTACTATGGCTACACCTTC.

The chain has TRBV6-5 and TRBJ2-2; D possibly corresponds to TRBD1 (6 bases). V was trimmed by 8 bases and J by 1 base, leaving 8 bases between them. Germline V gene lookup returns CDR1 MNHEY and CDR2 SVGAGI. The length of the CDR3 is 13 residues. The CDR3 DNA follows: TGTGCCAGCGCCAGGGGGAACACCGGGGAGCTGTTTTTT. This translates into CASARGNTGELFF.

In DNA, the CDR3 is TGCAGCGTTGAAGGGTCAGGGAGCTCCTACAATGAGCAGTTCTTC. This sequence encodes CSVEGSGSSYNEQFF. This sequence joins TRBV29-1 and TRBJ2-1; D assignment may be TRBD1 or TRBD2 (5 bases each). V was clipped by 1 base and J by 0 bases, with 10 bases between them. CDR3 length: 15 amino acids. Germline V gene lookup returns CDR1 SQVTM and CDR2 ANQGSEA.

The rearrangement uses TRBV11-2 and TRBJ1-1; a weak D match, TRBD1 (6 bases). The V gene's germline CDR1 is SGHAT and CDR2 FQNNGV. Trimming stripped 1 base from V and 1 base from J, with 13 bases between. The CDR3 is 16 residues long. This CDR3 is CASSLGIRGGNTEAFF. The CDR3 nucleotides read TGTGCCAGCAGCTTAGGTATTAGGGGGGGGAACACTGAAGCTTTCTTT.

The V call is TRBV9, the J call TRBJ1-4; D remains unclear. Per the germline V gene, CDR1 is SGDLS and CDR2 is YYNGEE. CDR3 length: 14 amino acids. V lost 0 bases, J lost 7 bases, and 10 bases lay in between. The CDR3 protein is CASSVGTASEKLFF. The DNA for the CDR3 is TGTGCCAGCAGCGTAGGGACGGCTAGTGAAAAACTGTTTTTT.

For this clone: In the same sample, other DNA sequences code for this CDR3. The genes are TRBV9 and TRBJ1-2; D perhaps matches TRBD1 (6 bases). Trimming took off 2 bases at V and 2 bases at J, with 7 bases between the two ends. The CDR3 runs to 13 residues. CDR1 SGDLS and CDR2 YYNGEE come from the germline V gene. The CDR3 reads CASSVDSNYGYTF. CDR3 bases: TGTGCCAGCAGCGTGGACAGCAACTATGGCTACACCTTC. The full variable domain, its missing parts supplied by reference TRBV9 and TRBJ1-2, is DSGVTQTPKHLITATGQRVTLRCSPRSGDLSVYWYQQSLDQGLQFLIQYYNGEERAKGNILERFSAQQFPDLHSELNLSSLELGDSALYFCASSVDSNYGYTFGSGTRLTVV.

The DNA for the CDR3 is TGTGCCACCAGCAGATTCCGGGACAGGGCCTACGAGCAGTACTTC. It codes for CATSRFRDRAYEQYF. The genes are TRBV15 and TRBJ2-7; 9 bases map to TRBD1. J gave up 2 bases and V 2 bases, and 4 bases lay outside the gene matches. Germline V gene sequence: CDR1 LNHNV, CDR2 YYDKDF (reference sequence). The CDR3 runs to 15 residues.

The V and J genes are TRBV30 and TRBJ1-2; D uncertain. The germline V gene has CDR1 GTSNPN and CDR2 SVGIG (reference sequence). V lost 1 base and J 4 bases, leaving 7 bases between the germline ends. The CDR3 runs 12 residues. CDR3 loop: CAWSGLGYGYTF. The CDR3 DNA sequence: TGTGCCTGGAGTGGCTTAGGCTATGGCTACACCTTC.

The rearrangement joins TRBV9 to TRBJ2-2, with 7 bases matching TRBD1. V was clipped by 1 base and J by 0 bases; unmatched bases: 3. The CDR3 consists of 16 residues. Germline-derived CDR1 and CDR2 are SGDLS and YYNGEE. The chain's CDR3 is CASSVTGTANTGELFF. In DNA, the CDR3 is TGTGCCAGCAGCGTAACCGGGACAGCGAACACCGGGGAGCTGTTTTTT. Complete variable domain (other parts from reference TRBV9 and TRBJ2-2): DSGVTQTPKHLITATGQRVTLRCSPRSGDLSVYWYQQSLDQGLQFLIQYYNGEERAKGNILERFSAQQFPDLHSELNLSSLELGDSALYFCASSVTGTANTGELFFGEGSRLTVL.

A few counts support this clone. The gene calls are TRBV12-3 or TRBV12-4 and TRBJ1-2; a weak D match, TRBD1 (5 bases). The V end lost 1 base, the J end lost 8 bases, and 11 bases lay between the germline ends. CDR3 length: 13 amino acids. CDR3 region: CASSLVSGTGYTF. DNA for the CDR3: TGTGCCAGCAGTTTAGTATCAGGGACGGGCTACACCTTC.

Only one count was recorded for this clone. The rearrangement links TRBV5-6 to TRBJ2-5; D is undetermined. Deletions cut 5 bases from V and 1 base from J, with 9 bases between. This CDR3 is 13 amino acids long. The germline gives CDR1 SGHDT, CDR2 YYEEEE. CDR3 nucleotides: TGTGCCAGCAGTTCTGGGCCCCAAGAGACCCAGTACTTC. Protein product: CASSSGPQETQYF.

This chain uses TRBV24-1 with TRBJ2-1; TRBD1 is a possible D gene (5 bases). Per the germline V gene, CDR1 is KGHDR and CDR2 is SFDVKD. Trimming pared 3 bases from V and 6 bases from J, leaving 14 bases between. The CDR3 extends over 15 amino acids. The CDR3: CATSDPSGNPNEQFF. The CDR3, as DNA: TGTGCCACCAGTGATCCCTCAGGGAATCCCAATGAGCAGTTCTTC.

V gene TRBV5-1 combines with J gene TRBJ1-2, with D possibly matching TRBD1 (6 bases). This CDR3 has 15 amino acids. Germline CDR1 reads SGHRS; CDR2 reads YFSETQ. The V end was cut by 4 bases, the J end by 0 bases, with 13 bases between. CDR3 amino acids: CASSDKGGANYGYTF. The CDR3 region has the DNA TGCGCCAGCAGCGACAAGGGGGGAGCTAACTATGGCTACACCTTC.

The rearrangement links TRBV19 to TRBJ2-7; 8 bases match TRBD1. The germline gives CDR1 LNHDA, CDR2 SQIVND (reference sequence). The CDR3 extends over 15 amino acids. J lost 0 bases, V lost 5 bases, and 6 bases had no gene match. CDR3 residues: CASSSGQGTSYEQYF. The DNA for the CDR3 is TGTGCCAGTAGTTCCGGACAGGGAACCTCCTACGAGCAGTACTTC. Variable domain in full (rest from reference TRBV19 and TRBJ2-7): DGGITQSPKYLFRKEGQNVTLSCEQNLNHDAMYWYRQDPGQGLRLIYYSQIVNDFQKGDIAEGYSVSREKKESFPLTVTSAQKNPTAFYLCASSSGQGTSYEQYFGPGTRLTVT.

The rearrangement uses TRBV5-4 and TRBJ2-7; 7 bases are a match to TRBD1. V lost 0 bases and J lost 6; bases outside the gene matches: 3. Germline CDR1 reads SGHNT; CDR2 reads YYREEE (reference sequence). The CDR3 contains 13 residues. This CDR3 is CASSLDRGSEQYF. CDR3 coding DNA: TGTGCCAGCAGCTTGGACAGGGGAAGCGAGCAGTACTTC.

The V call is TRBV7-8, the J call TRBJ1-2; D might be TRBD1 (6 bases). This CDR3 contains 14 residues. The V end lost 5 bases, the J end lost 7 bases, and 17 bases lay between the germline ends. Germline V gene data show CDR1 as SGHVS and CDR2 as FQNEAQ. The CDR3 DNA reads TGTGCCAGCAGCCCGGCCCTGGGGGGGGCTGGCTACACCTTC. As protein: CASSPALGGAGYTF.

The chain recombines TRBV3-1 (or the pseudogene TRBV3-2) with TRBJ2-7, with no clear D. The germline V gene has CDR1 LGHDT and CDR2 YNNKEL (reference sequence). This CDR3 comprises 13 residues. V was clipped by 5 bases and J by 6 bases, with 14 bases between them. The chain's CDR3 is CASSGFSLGEQYF. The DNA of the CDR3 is TGTGCCAGCAGCGGATTCTCGTTGGGCGAGCAGTACTTC.

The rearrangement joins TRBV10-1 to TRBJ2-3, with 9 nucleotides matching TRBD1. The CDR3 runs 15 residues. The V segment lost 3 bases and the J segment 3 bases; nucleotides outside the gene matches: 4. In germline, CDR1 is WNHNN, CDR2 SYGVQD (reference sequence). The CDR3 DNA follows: TGCGCCAGCAGTGATTCTGGACAGGGGACAGATACGCAGTATTTT. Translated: CASSDSGQGTDTQYF.